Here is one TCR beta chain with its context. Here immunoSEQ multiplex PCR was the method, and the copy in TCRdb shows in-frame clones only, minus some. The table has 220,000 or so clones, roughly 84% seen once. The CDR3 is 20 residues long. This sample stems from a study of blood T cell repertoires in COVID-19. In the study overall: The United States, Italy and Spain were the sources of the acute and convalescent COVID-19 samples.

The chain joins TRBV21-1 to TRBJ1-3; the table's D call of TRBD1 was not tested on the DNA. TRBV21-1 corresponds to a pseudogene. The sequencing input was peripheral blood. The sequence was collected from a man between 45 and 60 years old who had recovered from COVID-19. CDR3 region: CASGNLVGTADSDSGNTIYF. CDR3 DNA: TGTGCCAGCGGCAATTTAGTGGGGACAGCCGATTCCGACTCTGGAAACACCATATATTTT.